The table lists the clone carrying this TCR beta chain with a few counts. Its antigen is unknown. The sample originates from a study of blood T cells in healthy people across ages. This CDR3 has 12 amino acids. Germline V gene lookup returns CDR1 DFQATT and CDR2 SNEGSKA (reference sequence). V lost 5 bases, J lost 3 bases, and 11 bases lay in between. Study-wide results and caveats: Diversity figures based on one million T cells were deemed too low. The fall in TCR beta diversity per million T cells was roughly linear with age.

A second PCR, run for roughly 7 to 12 cycles, used a sample-barcoded 5' primer plus a J-beta primer mix. Per sample, CDR3-containing paired-end reads numbered at least 2.5 million. Each CDR3 protein gets one entry after TCRdb re-called the 5' RACE reads with MiXCR. The table has roughly 2 million distinct CDR3 sequences, roughly 52% seen once. The sample comprised blood. The source of this sequence is a woman between 35 and 50 years old in good health. This sequence joins TRBV20-1 and TRBJ2-7; tentative D call: TRBD1 (6 bases). In nucleotides, the CDR3 is TGCAGTGCTGACGGGGACAACTACGAGCAGTACTTC. Its protein product is CSADGDNYEQYF.